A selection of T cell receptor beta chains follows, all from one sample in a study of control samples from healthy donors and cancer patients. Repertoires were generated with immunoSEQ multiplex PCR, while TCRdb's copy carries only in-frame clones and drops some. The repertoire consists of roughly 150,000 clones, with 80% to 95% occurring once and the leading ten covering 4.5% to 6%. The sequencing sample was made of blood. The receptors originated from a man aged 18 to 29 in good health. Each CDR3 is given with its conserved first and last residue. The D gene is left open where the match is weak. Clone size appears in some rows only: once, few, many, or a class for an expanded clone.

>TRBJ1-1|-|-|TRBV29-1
TGCAGCGTTGGTAAGAGAATGAACACTGAAGCTTTCTTT
CSVGKRMNTEAFF
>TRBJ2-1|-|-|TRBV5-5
TGTGCCAGCAGCTACTCGAGAACACCATACAATGAGCAGTTCTTC
CASSYSRTPYNEQFF
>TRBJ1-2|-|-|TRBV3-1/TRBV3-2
TGTGCCAGCAATGGGGAGCAAGGCTACACCTTC
CASNGEQGYTF
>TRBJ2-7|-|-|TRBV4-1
TGCGCCAGCAGCCAAGCGGCAGGGCTGGCCGGGAGACCCGATTACGAGCAGTACTTC
CASSQAAGLAGRPDYEQYF
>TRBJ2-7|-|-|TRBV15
TGTGCCACCAGCAGAGATGAAGACGAGCAGTACTTC
CATSRDEDEQYF
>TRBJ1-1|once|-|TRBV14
TGTGCCAGCAGCCAAGACTTAGGGGGATCTGAAGCTTTCTTT
CASSQDLGGSEAFF
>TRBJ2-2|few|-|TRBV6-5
TGTGCCAGCACCAGAACGGTTACCGGGGAGCTGTTTTTT
CASTRTVTGELFF
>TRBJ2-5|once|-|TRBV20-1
TGCAGTGCTAGTTCAGAGACCCAGTACTTC
CSASSETQYF
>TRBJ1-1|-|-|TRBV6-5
TGTGCCAGCAGTTACTCGGGGCCTCGTAACACTGAAGCTTTCTTT
CASSYSGPRNTEAFF
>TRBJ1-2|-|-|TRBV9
TGTGCCAGCAGCGTAGGAGGGTCTGACTATGGCTACACCTTC
CASSVGGSDYGYTF
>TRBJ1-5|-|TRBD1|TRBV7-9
TGTGCCAGCAGCCAGGGACAGGGGAAGCGACAGCCCCAGCATTTT
CASSQGQGKRQPQHF
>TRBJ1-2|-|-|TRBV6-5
TGTGCCAGCAGTTACTCAGGTGACTATGGCTACACCTTC
CASSYSGDYGYTF
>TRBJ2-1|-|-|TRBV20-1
TGCAGTGCTAGTCAGGGAGGCAATGAGCAGTTCTTC
CSASQGGNEQFF
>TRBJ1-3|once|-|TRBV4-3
TGCGCCAGCAGCCAAGATAGGGCAGCGAGGGAAAACACCATATATTTT
CASSQDRAARENTIYF
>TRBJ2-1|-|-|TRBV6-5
TGTGCCAGCAGGAAAGGGAGTGAGCAGTTCTTC
CASRKGSEQFF
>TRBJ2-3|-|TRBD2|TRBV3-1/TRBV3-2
TGTGCCAGCAGCCCCGAAACTAGCGGGAGGGCCTCTTATACGCAGTATTTT
CASSPETSGRASYTQYF
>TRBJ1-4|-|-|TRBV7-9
TGTGCCAGCAGCTTAAGTAGCAACCCCATCCTCGGTGAAAAACTGTTTTTT
CASSLSSNPILGEKLFF
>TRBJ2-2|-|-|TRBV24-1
TGTGCCACCGAGAGGGGTGGTACCGGGGAGCTGTTTTTT
CATERGGTGELFF
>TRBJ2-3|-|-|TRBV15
TGTGCCACCAGCAGAGACCCAGCATCTAGCACAGATACGCAGTATTTT
CATSRDPASSTDTQYF
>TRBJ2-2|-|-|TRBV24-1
TGTGCCACCAGTGATCATTTGACCGGGGAGCTGTTTTTT
CATSDHLTGELFF
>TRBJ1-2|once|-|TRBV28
TGTGCCAGCATAAACAGGGCCACCTATGGCTACACCTTC
CASINRATYGYTF
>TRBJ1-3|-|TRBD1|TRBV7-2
TGTGCCAGCAGCCTTCCATTAGACAGGGGGCGAGGAAACACCATATATTTT
CASSLPLDRGRGNTIYF
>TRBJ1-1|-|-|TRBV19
TGTGCCAGTAGGAACTACCCGGACACTGAAGCTTTCTTT
CASRNYPDTEAFF